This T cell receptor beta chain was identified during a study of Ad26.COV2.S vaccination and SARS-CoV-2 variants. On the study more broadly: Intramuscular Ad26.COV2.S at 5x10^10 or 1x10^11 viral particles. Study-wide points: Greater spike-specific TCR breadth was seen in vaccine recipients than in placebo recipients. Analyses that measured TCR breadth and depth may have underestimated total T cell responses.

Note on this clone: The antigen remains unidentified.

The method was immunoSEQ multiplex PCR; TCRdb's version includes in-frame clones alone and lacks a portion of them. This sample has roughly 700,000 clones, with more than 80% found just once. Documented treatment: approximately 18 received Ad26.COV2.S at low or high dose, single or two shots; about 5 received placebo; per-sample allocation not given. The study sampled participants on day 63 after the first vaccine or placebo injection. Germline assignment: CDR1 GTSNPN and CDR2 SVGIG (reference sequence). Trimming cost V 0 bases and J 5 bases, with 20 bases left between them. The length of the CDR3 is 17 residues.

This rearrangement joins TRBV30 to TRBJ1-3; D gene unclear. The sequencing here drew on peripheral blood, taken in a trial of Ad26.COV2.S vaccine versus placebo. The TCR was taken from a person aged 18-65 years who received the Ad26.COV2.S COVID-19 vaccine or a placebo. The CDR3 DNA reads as TGTGCCTGGAGTGTACGGTTTGCCCAGTTTTATCGAAACACCATATATTTT. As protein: CAWSVRFAQFYRNTIYF.